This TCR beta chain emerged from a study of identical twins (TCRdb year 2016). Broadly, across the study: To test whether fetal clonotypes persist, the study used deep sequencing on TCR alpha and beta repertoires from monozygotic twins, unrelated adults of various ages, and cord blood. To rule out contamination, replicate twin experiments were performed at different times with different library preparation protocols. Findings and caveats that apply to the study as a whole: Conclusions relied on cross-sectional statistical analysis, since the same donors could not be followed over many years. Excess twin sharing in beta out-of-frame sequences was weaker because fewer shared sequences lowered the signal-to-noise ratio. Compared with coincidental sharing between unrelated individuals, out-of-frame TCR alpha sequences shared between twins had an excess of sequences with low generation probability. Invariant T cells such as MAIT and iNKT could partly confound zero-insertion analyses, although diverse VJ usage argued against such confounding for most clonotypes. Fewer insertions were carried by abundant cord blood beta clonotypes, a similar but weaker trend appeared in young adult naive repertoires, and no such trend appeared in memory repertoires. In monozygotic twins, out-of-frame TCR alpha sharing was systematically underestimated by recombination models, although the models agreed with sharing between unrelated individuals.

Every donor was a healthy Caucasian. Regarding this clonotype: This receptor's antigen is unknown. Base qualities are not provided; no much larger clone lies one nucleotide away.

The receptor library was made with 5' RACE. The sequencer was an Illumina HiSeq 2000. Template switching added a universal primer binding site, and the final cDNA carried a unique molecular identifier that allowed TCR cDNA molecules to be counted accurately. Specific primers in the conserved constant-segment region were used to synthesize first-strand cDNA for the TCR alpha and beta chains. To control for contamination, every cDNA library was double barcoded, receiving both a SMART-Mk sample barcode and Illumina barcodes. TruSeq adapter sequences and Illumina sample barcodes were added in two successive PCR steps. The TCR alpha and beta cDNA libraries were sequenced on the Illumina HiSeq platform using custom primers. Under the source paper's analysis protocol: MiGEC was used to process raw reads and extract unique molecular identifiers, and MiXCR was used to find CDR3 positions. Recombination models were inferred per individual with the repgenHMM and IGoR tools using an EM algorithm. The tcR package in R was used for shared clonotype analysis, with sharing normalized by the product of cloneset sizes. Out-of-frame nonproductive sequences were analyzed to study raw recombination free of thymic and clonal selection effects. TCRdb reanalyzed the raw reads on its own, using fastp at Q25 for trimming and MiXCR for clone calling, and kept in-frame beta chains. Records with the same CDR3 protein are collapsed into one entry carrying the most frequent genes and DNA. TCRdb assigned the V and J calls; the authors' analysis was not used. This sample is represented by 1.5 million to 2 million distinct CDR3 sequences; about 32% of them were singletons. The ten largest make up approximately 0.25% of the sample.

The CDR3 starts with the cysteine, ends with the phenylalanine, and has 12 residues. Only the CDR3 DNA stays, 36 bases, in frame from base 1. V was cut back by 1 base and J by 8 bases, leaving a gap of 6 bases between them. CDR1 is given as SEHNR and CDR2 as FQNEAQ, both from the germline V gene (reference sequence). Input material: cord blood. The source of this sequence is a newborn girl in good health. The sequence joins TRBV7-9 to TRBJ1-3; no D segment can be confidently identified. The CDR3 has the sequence CASSLDWYTIYF. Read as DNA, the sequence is TGTGCCAGCAGCTTAGATTGGTACACCATATATTTT.